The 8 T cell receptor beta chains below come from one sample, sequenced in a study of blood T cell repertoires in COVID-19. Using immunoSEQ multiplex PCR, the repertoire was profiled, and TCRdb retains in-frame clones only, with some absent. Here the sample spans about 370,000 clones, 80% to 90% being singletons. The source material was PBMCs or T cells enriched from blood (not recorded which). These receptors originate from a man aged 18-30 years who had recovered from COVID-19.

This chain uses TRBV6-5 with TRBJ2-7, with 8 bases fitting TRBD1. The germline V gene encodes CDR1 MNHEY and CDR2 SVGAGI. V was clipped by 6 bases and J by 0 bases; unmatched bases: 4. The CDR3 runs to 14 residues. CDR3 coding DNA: TGTGCCAGCAGCGCAGGACAGGGCTCCTACGAGCAGTACTTC. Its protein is CASSAGQGSYEQYF.

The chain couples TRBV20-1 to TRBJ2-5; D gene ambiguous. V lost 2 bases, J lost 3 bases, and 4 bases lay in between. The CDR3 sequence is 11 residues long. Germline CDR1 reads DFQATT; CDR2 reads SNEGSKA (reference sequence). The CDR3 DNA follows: TGCAGTGCTAGACGGGAAGAGACCCAGTACTTC. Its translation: CSARREETQYF.

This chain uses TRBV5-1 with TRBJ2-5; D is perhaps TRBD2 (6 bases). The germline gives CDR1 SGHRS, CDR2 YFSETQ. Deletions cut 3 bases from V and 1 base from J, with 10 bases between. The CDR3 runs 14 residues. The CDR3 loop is CASSSPGLQETQYF. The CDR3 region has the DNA TGCGCCAGCAGCTCCCCGGGACTCCAAGAGACCCAGTACTTC.

The CDR3 coding sequence is TGTGCCTGGGAAGGACAGGTTAATTCACCCCTCCACTTT. Translating it yields CAWEGQVNSPLHF. The chain is built from TRBV30 and TRBJ1-6, with 7 nucleotides matching TRBD1. Per germline, CDR1 GTSNPN and CDR2 SVGIG (reference sequence). After removal of 5 bases from V and 6 bases from J, the junction contained 4 bases not matched to a gene. The CDR3 has 13 residues.

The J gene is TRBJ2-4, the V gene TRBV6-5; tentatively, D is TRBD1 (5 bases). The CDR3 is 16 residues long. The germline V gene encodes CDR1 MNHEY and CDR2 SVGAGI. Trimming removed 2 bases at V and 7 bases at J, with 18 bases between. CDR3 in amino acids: CASSYGQGRVPNIQYF. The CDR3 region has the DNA TGTGCCAGCAGTTACGGGCAGGGCAGGGTTCCGAACATTCAGTACTTC.

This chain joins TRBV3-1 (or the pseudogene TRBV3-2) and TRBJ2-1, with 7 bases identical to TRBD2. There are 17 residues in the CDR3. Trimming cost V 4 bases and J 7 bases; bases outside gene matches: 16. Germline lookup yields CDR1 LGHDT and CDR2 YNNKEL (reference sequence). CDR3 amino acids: CASSPPRSGFRWNEQFF. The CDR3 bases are TGTGCCAGCAGCCCACCCCGTAGCGGGTTCCGGTGGAATGAGCAGTTCTTC.

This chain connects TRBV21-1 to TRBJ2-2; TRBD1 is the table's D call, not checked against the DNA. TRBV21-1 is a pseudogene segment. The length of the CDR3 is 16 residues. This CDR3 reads CASSLKGQANTGELFF. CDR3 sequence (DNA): TGTGCCAGCAGCTTAAAGGGGCAGGCTAACACCGGGGAGCTGTTTTTT.

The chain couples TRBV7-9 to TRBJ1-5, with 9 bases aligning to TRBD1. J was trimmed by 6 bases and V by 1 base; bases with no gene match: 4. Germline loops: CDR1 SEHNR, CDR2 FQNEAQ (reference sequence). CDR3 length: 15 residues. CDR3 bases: TGTGCCAGCAGCTTAGGGACAGGGGAAGCTCAGCCCCAGCATTTT. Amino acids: CASSLGTGEAQPQHF.